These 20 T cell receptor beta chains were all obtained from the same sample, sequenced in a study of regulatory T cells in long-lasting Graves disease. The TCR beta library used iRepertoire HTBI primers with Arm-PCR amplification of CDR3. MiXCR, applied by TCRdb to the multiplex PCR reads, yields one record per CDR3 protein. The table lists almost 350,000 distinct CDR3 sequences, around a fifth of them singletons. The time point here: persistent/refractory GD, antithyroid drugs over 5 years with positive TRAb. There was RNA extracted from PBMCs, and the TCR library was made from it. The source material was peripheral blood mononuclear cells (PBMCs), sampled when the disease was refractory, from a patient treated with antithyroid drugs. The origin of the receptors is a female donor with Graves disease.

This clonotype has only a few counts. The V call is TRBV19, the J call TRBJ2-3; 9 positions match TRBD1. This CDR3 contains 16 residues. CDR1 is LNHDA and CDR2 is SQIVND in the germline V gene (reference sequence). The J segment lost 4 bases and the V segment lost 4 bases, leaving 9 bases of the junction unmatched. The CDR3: CASSKQGTGRADTQYF. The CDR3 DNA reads TGTGCCAGTAGTAAACAAGGGACAGGGCGCGCAGATACGCAGTATTTT.

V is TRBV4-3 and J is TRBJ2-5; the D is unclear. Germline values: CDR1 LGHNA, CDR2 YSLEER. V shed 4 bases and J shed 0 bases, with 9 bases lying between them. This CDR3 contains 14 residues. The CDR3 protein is CASSPQWDQETQYF. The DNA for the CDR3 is TGCGCCAGCAGCCCCCAGTGGGACCAAGAGACCCAGTACTTC.

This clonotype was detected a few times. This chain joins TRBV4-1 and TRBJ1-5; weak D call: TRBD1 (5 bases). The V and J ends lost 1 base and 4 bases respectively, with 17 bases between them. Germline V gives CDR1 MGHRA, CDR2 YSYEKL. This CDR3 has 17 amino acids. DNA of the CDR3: TGCGCCAGCAGCCAAGTCCGGGTTAGGGGTTGGAATCAGCCCCAGCATTTT. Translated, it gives CASSQVRVRGWNQPQHF.

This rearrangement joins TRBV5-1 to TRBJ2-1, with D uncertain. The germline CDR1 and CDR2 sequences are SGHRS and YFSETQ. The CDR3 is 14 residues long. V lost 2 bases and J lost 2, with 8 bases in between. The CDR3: CASSFGPPYNEQFF. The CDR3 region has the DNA TGCGCCAGCAGCTTTGGCCCCCCCTACAATGAGCAGTTCTTC.

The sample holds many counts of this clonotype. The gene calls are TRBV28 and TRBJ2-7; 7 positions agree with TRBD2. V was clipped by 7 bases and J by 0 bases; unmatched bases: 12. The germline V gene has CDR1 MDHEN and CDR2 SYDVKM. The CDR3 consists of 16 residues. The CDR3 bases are TGTGCCAGCACCGTAGGAGGACTAGTGCTCTCCTACGAGCAGTACTTC. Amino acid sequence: CASTVGGLVLSYEQYF.

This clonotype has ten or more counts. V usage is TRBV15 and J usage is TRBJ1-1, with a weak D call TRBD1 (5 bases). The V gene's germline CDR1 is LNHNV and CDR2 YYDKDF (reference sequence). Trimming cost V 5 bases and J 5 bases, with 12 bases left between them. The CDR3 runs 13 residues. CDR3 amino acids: CATSLIRGTEAFF. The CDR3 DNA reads TGTGCCACCAGCCTGATCCGGGGGACTGAAGCTTTCTTT.

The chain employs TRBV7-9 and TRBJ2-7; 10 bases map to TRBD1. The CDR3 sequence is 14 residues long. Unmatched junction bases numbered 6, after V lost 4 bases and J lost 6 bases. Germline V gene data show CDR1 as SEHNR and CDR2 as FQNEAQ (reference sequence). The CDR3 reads CASSSQRTGGEQYF. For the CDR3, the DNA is TGTGCCAGCAGCTCACAGAGGACAGGGGGCGAGCAGTACTTC. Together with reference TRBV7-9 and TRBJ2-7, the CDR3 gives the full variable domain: DTGVSQNPRHKITKRGQNVTFRCDPISEHNRLYWYRQTLGQGPEFLTYFQNEAQLEKSRLLSDRFSAERPKGSFSTLEIQRTEQGDSAMYLCASSSQRTGGEQYFGPGTRLTVT.

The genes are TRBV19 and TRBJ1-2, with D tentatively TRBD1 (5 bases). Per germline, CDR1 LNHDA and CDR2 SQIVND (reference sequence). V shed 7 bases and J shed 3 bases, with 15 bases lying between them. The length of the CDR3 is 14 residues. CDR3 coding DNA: TGTGCCAGTACCCCCCTCCGGGACTACTATGGCTACACCTTC. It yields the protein CASTPLRDYYGYTF.

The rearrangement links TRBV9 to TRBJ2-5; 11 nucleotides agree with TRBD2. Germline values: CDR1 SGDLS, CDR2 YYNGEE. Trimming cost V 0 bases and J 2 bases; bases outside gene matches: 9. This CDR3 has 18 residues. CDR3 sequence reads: CASSVALAGAGGQETQYF. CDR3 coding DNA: TGTGCCAGCAGCGTAGCACTAGCGGGAGCAGGAGGGCAAGAGACCCAGTACTTC.

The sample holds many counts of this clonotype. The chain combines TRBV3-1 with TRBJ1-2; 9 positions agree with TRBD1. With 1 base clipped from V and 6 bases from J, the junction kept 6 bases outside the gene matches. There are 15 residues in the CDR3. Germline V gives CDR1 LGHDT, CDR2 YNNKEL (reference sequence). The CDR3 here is CASSQVLGTGNGYTF. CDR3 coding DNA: TGTGCCAGCAGCCAAGTCCTCGGGACAGGGAATGGCTACACCTTC.

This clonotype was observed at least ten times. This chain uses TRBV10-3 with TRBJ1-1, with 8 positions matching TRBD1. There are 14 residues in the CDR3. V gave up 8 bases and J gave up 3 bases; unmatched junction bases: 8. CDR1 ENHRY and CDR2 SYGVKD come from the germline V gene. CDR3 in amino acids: CAIRTGWVDTEAFF. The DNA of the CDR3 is TGTGCCATCCGGACAGGGTGGGTTGACACTGAAGCTTTCTTT.

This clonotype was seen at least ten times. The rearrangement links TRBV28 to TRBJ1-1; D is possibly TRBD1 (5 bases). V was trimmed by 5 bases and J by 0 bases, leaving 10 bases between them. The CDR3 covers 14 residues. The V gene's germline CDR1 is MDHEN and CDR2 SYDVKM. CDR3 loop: CASSETALNTEAFF. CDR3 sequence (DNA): TGTGCCAGCAGTGAGACAGCCCTGAACACTGAAGCTTTCTTT.

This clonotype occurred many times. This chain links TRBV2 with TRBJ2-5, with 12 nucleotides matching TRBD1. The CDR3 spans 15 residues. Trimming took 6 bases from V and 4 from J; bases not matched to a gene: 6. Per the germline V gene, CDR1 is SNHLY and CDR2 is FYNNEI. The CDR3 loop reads CASRSGTGGGETQYF. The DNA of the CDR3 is TGTGCCAGCAGATCCGGGACAGGGGGCGGAGAGACCCAGTACTTC.

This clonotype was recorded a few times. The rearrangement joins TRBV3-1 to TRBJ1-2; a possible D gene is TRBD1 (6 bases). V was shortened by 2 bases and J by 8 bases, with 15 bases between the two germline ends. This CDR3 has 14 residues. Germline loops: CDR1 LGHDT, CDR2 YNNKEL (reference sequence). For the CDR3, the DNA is TGTGCCAGCAGCCAACAAACAGGGTTCGGAGGCTACACCTTC. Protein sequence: CASSQQTGFGGYTF.

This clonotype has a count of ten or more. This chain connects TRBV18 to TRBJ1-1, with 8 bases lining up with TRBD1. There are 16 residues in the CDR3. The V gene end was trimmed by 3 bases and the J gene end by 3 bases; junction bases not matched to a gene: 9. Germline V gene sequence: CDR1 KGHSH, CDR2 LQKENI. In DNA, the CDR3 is TGTGCCAGCTCACCTAGGACAGGGAATAGCGACACTGAAGCTTTCTTT. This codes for CASSPRTGNSDTEAFF.

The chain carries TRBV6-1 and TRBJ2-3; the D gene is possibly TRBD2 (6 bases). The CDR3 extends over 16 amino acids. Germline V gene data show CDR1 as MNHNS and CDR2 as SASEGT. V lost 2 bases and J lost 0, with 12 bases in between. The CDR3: CASSEKPSASTDTQYF. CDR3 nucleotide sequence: TGTGCCAGCAGTGAAAAGCCTAGCGCGAGCACAGATACGCAGTATTTT.

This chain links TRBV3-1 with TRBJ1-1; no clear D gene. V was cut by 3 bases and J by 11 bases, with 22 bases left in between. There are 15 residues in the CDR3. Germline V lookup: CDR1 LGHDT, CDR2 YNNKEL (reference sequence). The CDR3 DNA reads TGTGCCAGCAGCCAGGATAGGATGGCGCCCGAAGCGGCTTTCTTT. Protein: CASSQDRMAPEAAFF.

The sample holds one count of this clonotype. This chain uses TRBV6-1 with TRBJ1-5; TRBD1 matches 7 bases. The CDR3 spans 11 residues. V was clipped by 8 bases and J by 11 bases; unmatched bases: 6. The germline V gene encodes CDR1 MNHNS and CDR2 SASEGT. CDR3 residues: CASGGDSSQHF. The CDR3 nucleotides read TGTGCCAGCGGGGGGGACAGTTCCCAGCATTTT.

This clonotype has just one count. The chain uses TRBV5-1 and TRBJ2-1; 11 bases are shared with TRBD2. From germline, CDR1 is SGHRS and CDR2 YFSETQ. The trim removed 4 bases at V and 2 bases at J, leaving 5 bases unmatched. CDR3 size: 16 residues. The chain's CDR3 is CASSRGTSGPYNEQFF. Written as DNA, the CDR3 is TGCGCCAGCAGCCGCGGGACTAGCGGACCCTACAATGAGCAGTTCTTC.

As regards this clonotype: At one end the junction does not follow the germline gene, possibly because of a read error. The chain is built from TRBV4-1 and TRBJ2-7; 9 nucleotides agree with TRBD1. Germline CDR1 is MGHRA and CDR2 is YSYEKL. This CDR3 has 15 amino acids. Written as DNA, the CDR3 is TGCGCCAGCAGCCAAGACGGGACAGGGTCTACCCGACAGGACTTC. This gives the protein CASSQDGTGSTRQDF.